This entry is about one T cell receptor (beta chain). Antigen unknown. TCRdb reprocessed the reads via MiXCR and lists one record per CDR3 protein. The table has some 350,000 distinct CDR3 sequences, 29% seen once. The data were taken from a study of T cell repertoires in cytomegalovirus infection. Across the study: Selection of CMV epitopes for the study included recently identified HLA-C-restricted and well-studied HLA-B-restricted ones. A matching HLA type, together with CMV infection, was signaled by public TCR beta signatures.

Findings and caveats of the study: Frequencies of public TCR beta families were cumulated, and this identified carriers of CMV plus the relevant HLA. Across the ex vivo response, the dominant clonotypes were HLA-C-restricted CMV-specific TCR beta clonotypes.

The receptor was derived from a human donor in good health (CMV status not recorded). Some clones in this sample may be carry-over from other donors' samples. The sequencing here drew on cultured PBMCs, taken from culture after CMV antigen stimulation.

CDR3 residues: CASRDSSNQPQHF. CDR3 nucleotides: TGTGCCAGCAGGGACAGTTCTAATCAGCCCCAGCATTTT. The gene calls are TRBV6-2 or TRBV6-3 and TRBJ1-5; D is possibly TRBD1 (6 bases). The CDR3 has 13 residues. The V end lost 6 bases, the J end lost 4 bases, and 10 bases lay between the germline ends. Germline CDR1 is MNHEY and CDR2 is SVGEGT.